The 27 T cell receptor beta chains below all came from one sample that was sequenced in a study of cytomegalovirus exposure and HLA in healthy donors (dated by TCRdb to about 2017). To prepare the library, the immunoSEQ multiplex PCR assay was applied. A mixture of 60 forward primers for TCR Vbeta segments and 13 reverse primers for TCR Jbeta segments was used in the multiplex PCR. TCRdb mirrors the immuneACCESS table, restricted to in-frame sequences. Some clones are absent from its copies; in checked studies, under half trace to an unresolved V gene, and the reason for the others is unknown. Here the sample has under 120,000 clones; 60% to 85% occur a single time. The ten biggest clones cover roughly 5% of the sample. Sample: PBMCs. These receptors were taken from a female donor in good health and CMV-seropositive.

The J gene is TRBJ2-1, the V gene TRBV7-3, with a possible D match to TRBD2 (6 bases). The germline V gene has CDR1 SGHTA and CDR2 FQGTGA. The CDR3 sequence is 14 residues long. With 5 bases removed from V and 7 bases from J, the gap between germline ends came to 15 bases. The CDR3 DNA reads as TGTGCCAGCAGCATAGGACTAACTGGTAATGAGCAGTTCTTC. Its translation is CASSIGLTGNEQFF.

CDR3 sequence: CASSNGGEGTGELFF. In DNA, the CDR3 is TGTGCCAGCAGCAACGGGGGGGAGGGGACCGGGGAGCTGTTTTTT. The chain employs TRBV21-1 and TRBJ2-2; the table names TRBD2, a call not compared with the DNA. TRBV21-1 is a recognized pseudogene. The CDR3 loop spans 15 amino acids.

The rearrangement joins TRBV5-8 to TRBJ2-7; 8 bases are a match to TRBD2. After removal of 1 base from V and 2 bases from J, the junction contained 8 bases not matched to a gene. The CDR3 runs to 16 residues. Germline V gene sequence: CDR1 SGHTS, CDR2 YDEGEE. CDR3 in amino acids: CASSLSQAGVPYEQYF. As DNA, the CDR3 is TGTGCCAGCAGCTTGTCACAAGCGGGAGTGCCCTACGAGCAGTACTTC.

This CDR3 reads CSVAGLAGAVTNEQFF. CDR3 bases: TGCAGCGTCGCAGGACTAGCGGGAGCGGTCACCAATGAGCAGTTCTTC. The chain combines TRBV29-1 with TRBJ2-1; 13 bases map to TRBD2. The V segment lost 6 bases and the J segment 6 bases; nucleotides outside the gene matches: 11. This CDR3 is built from 16 residues. The germline gives CDR1 SQVTM, CDR2 ANQGSEA.

This clone came up a few times. The chain links TRBV5-1 to TRBJ2-1; 8 nucleotides line up with TRBD2. After removal of 6 bases from V and 6 bases from J, the junction contained 14 bases not matched to a gene. The germline CDR1 and CDR2 sequences are SGHRS and YFSETQ. The CDR3 length is 16 residues. CDR3 nucleotides: TGCGCCAGCACCCTTGGGTTGAGCGGGGGTATCAATGAGCAGTTCTTC. This translates into CASTLGLSGGINEQFF.

The CDR3 sequence: CASTPGTGTYEQYF. In nucleotides, the CDR3 is TGCGCCAGCACCCCCGGGACAGGGACCTACGAGCAGTACTTC. The rearrangement joins TRBV10-2 to TRBJ2-7, with TRBD1 identical over 9 bases. The junction had 6 bases not matched to a gene; V was cut back by 7 bases and J by 2 bases. The CDR3 spans 14 residues. Germline assignment: CDR1 WSHSY and CDR2 SAAADI.

V is TRBV19 and J is TRBJ2-6; D perhaps matches TRBD2 (5 bases). CDR3 size: 15 residues. V was clipped by 6 bases and J by 0 bases, with 9 bases between them. Germline CDR1 is LNHDA and CDR2 is SQIVND (reference sequence). The CDR3 nucleotides are TGTGCCAGTAGGGGAGAAGGCTCTGGGGCCAACGTCCTGACTTTC. It is translated as CASRGEGSGANVLTF.

This clone was seen more than once but under ten times. The V call is TRBV29-1, the J call TRBJ2-3, with a tentative D call TRBD2 (5 bases). Germline V gene sequence: CDR1 SQVTM, CDR2 ANQGSEA. This CDR3 has 14 residues. With 0 bases removed from V and 5 bases from J, the gap between germline ends came to 12 bases. The CDR3 here is CSVEDPGLRDTQYF. CDR3 nucleotides: TGCAGCGTTGAAGATCCTGGACTCAGAGATACGCAGTATTTT.

The genes are TRBV28 and TRBJ2-5, with 9 bases aligning to TRBD2. The germline V gene has CDR1 MDHEN and CDR2 SYDVKM. The V segment lost 2 bases and the J segment 1 base; nucleotides outside the gene matches: 5. This CDR3 has 16 residues. CDR3 bases: TGTGCCAGCAGTTTAAGTCAAGCGGGAGGCCAAGAGACCCAGTACTTC. Protein sequence: CASSLSQAGGQETQYF.

The chain joins TRBV7-2 to TRBJ1-2; tentative D call: TRBD1 (6 bases). Per germline, CDR1 SGHTA and CDR2 FQGNSA. The CDR3 loop spans 14 amino acids. V lost 5 bases to trimming and J lost 7 bases, with 17 bases between them. This chain's CDR3 is CASSPPGGRGGYTF. As DNA, the CDR3 is TGTGCCAGCAGCCCCCCCGGGGGGCGAGGTGGCTACACCTTC.

V and J are TRBV2 and TRBJ2-1, with D hard to call. Trimming stripped 8 bases from V and 0 bases from J, with 8 bases between. Germline CDR1 reads SNHLY; CDR2 reads FYNNEI. This CDR3 spans 13 amino acids. CDR3 in amino acids: CASEPSSYNEQFF. For the CDR3, the DNA is TGTGCCAGCGAGCCGAGCTCCTACAATGAGCAGTTCTTC.

This clone came up a few times. The J gene is TRBJ2-5, the V gene TRBV29-1; D may be TRBD1 (5 bases). The germline V gene has CDR1 SQVTM and CDR2 ANQGSEA. This CDR3 comprises 13 residues. V was cut by 7 bases and J by 1 base, with 13 bases left in between. As DNA, the CDR3 is TGCAGCGGAGAAACAGGACCCCAAGAGACCCAGTACTTC. Protein sequence: CSGETGPQETQYF.

This clone was detected only once. Here the CDR3 DNA reads TGTGCCTGGACTAAGCCTTACTCCTACGAGCAGTACTTC. Its protein product is CAWTKPYSYEQYF. The chain is built from TRBV30 and TRBJ2-7; no reliable D call. This CDR3 contains 13 residues. Trimming removed 4 bases at V and 0 bases at J, with 10 bases between. CDR1 GTSNPN and CDR2 SVGIG come from the germline V gene (reference sequence).

J is TRBJ2-7 and V is TRBV7-9; no firm D call. Germline V CDR1 and CDR2: SEHNR, FQNEAQ (reference sequence). The CDR3 covers 14 residues. V lost 1 base, J lost 4 bases, and 11 bases lay in between. The CDR3 is CASSLGAASYEQYF. The CDR3 coding sequence is TGTGCCAGCAGCTTAGGGGCAGCAAGTTACGAGCAGTACTTC.

The CDR3 loop reads CASSLNGQPQHF. CDR3 nucleotides: TGTGCCAGCAGTTTAAACGGTCAGCCCCAGCATTTT. The chain joins TRBV27 to TRBJ1-5; D gene uncertain. V gave up 2 bases and J gave up 6 bases, with 5 bases separating them. The CDR3 is 12 amino acids. Germline V gene lookup returns CDR1 MNHEY and CDR2 SMNVEV (reference sequence).

The chain combines TRBV5-1 with TRBJ2-7; 7 positions agree with TRBD1. V shed 4 bases and J 1 base; nucleotides not matched to a gene: 11. The CDR3 is 16 amino acids. The germline V gene encodes CDR1 SGHRS and CDR2 YFSETQ. The CDR3 sequence: CASSPPYRGPSYEQYF. The CDR3 DNA reads TGCGCCAGCAGCCCCCCCTATAGGGGGCCGTCCTACGAGCAGTACTTC.

With regard to this clone: A read error may account for a junction end that differs from germline. CDR3 protein: CASSRDSLSPQHF. The DNA for the CDR3 is TGTGCTAGCAGCCGGGACAGCTTGTCGCCCCAGCATTTT. This chain links TRBV7-7 with TRBJ1-5, with 7 bases aligning to TRBD1. From germline, CDR1 is SSHAT and CDR2 FNYEAQ (reference sequence). The CDR3 consists of 13 residues.

V gene TRBV7-2 combines with J gene TRBJ1-5; 8 nucleotides agree with TRBD1. The J segment lost 6 bases and the V segment lost 6 bases, leaving 10 bases of the junction unmatched. Germline lookup yields CDR1 SGHTA and CDR2 FQGNSA. The CDR3 length is 15 residues. The CDR3 loop reads CASSFGQGTAQPQHF. CDR3 nucleotide sequence: TGTGCCAGCAGTTTCGGACAGGGAACTGCTCAGCCCCAGCATTTT.

This clone was seen more than once but under ten times. V and J are TRBV30 and TRBJ1-2; D uncertain. The CDR3 runs 12 residues. Trimming removed 8 bases from V and 3 bases from J, with 13 bases in between. The germline V gene has CDR1 GTSNPN and CDR2 SVGIG (reference sequence). CDR3 in amino acids: CARGEGHYGYTF. For the CDR3, the DNA is TGTGCCCGGGGAGAGGGTCACTATGGCTACACCTTC. Together with reference TRBV30 and TRBJ1-2, the CDR3 gives the full variable domain: SQTIHQWPATLVQPVGSPLSLECTVEGTSNPNLYWYRQAAGRGLQLLFYSVGIGQISSEVPQNLSASRPQDRQFILSSKKLLLSDSGFYLCARGEGHYGYTFGSGTRLTVV.

The V call is TRBV5-1, the J call TRBJ2-1, with TRBD2 identical over 9 bases. Germline CDR1 reads SGHRS; CDR2 reads YFSETQ. The CDR3 loop spans 17 amino acids. V shed 0 bases, J shed 0 bases, and the junction held 4 bases outside the gene matches. CDR3 sequence: CASSLEGSGSSYNEQFF. The DNA of the CDR3 is TGCGCCAGCAGCTTGGAGGGTAGCGGGAGCTCCTACAATGAGCAGTTCTTC.

V gene TRBV7-6 combines with J gene TRBJ2-3; TRBD2 might be the D (6 bases). The CDR3 contains 14 residues. Per germline, CDR1 SGHVS and CDR2 FNYEAQ. V lost 4 bases, J lost 2 bases, and 10 bases lay in between. CDR3 in DNA: TGTGCCAGCAGCTCACGGGGGAACACAGATACGCAGTATTTT. Residues: CASSSRGNTDTQYF.

This clone was seen a few times. The chain recombines TRBV30 with TRBJ1-2; 8 nucleotides agree with TRBD1. The J segment lost 6 bases and the V segment lost 2 bases, leaving 5 bases of the junction unmatched. Looked up from germline, CDR1 is GTSNPN and CDR2 is SVGIG (reference sequence). CDR3 length equals 13 residues. The CDR3 DNA follows: TGTGCCTGGAGTCCCAGGGGGCTCAATGGCTACACCTTC. This translates into CAWSPRGLNGYTF. The variable domain in full, with the rest retrieved from reference TRBV30 and TRBJ1-2, is SQTIHQWPATLVQPVGSPLSLECTVEGTSNPNLYWYRQAAGRGLQLLFYSVGIGQISSEVPQNLSASRPQDRQFILSSKKLLLSDSGFYLCAWSPRGLNGYTFGSGTRLTVV.

J is TRBJ2-1 and V is TRBV7-2, with D tentatively TRBD2 (6 bases). The CDR3 runs to 17 residues. Trimming shortened V by 5 bases and J by 6 bases, and 23 bases separated the two germline ends. Germline loops: CDR1 SGHTA, CDR2 FQGNSA. CDR3 nucleotide sequence: TGTGCCAGCAGCCAGGTATTTGGGGCCGGGAGCAGCAATGAGCAGTTCTTC. Amino acids: CASSQVFGAGSSNEQFF.

This clone was seen a handful of times. The chain uses TRBV6-5 and TRBJ1-1; a weak D match, TRBD1 (6 bases). Germline loops: CDR1 MNHEY, CDR2 SVGAGI. The V gene lost 5 bases and the J gene lost 0 bases, with 10 bases spanning the gap. The CDR3 is 14 residues long. CDR3 nucleotides: TGTGCCAGCAGTCAGGGGAGTATGAACACTGAAGCTTTCTTT. Its translation is CASSQGSMNTEAFF.

The chain uses TRBV7-3 and TRBJ1-2; 8 nucleotides align to TRBD1. The length of the CDR3 is 16 residues. V was pared by 4 bases and J by 4 bases, with 11 bases of the junction left unmatched. From germline, CDR1 is SGHTA and CDR2 FQGTGA. CDR3 in DNA: TGTGCCAGCAGCTCCGAAACCAGGGGGCTGGGCTATGGCTACACCTTC. This encodes CASSSETRGLGYGYTF.

The chain employs TRBV6-5 and TRBJ1-5, with TRBD1 identical over 7 bases. The junction had 8 bases not matched to a gene; V was cut back by 6 bases and J by 6 bases. The germline CDR1 and CDR2 sequences are MNHEY and SVGAGI. The CDR3 spans 14 residues. The CDR3 is CASSRQGSGQPQHF. CDR3 bases: TGTGCCAGCAGCCGACAGGGAAGCGGTCAGCCCCAGCATTTT.

The chain carries TRBV7-2 and TRBJ1-2; 7 bases line up with TRBD1. Germline CDR1 and CDR2: SGHTA and FQGNSA. After removal of 5 bases from V and 2 bases from J, the junction contained 5 bases not matched to a gene. CDR3 length: 14 amino acids. The CDR3 loop reads CASSPGQSNYGYTF. The CDR3, as DNA: TGTGCCAGCAGCCCGGGACAGTCGAACTATGGCTACACCTTC. The entire variable domain, with the rest obtained from reference TRBV7-2 and TRBJ1-2, is as follows: GAGVSQSPSNKVTEKGKDVELRCDPISGHTALYWYRQSLGQGLEFLIYFQGNSAPDKSGLPSDRFSAERTGGSVSTLTIQRTQQEDSAVYLCASSPGQSNYGYTFGSGTRLTVV.